The rows below give T cell receptor beta chains drawn from one sample of a study of blood T cell repertoires in COVID-19. Assay: immunoSEQ multiplex PCR; the TCRdb copy retains only in-frame clones and omits some. This table holds about 90,000 clones, 80% to 90% found once. Sequenced sample: peripheral blood. The receptor source for this set is a man at least 80 years old with active or convalescent COVID-19. Both conserved end residues are part of each CDR3. D genes are given only for firm matches. Not all rows give a size; the values are once, few, many and, for expanded clones, a class.

TRBD2	-	TRBJ2-7	TRBV5-5	CASSRSGRSSYEQYF	TGTGCCAGCAGCCGTAGCGGGCGAAGCTCCTACGAGCAGTACTTC
-	-	TRBJ2-3	TRBV5-1	CASSLAGSLVDTQYF	TGCGCCAGCAGCTTGGCCGGGTCCCTGGTAGATACGCAGTATTTT
TRBD2	-	TRBJ2-1	TRBV9	CASSPAGLAGVSEQFF	TGTGCCAGCAGCCCCGCGGGGCTAGCGGGAGTAAGTGAGCAGTTCTTC
-	-	TRBJ2-1	TRBV6-2/TRBV6-3	CASSPSWYSFYNEQFF	TGTGCCAGCAGCCCCTCCTGGTACTCATTCTACAATGAGCAGTTCTTC
-	-	TRBJ2-7	TRBV5-5	CASSVLEGQAYEQYF	TGTGCCAGCAGCGTATTGGAGGGTCAGGCGTACGAGCAGTACTTC
-	-	TRBJ2-7	TRBV6-1	CASSAYLASVQKSSYEQYF	TGTGCCAGCAGTGCCTATTTAGCGTCAGTACAAAAAAGCTCCTACGAGCAGTACTTC
-	-	TRBJ1-5	TRBV2	CASSPRVSQPQHF	TGTGCCAGCAGCCCCCGGGTGAGTCAGCCCCAGCATTTT
-	-	TRBJ1-6	TRBV11-3	CASSLGQGGSPLHF	TGTGCCAGCAGCTTGGGGCAGGGTGGATCACCCCTCCACTTT
-	few	TRBJ1-1	TRBV6-2/TRBV6-3	CASSYSLGASTEAFF	TGTGCCAGCAGTTACTCCCTGGGAGCGAGCACTGAAGCTTTCTTT
TRBD2	-	TRBJ2-7	TRBV6-9	CASSSDSGAIYEQYF	TGTGCCAGCAGTTCAGATAGCGGGGCAATCTACGAGCAGTACTTC
TRBD1	-	TRBJ1-1	TRBV30	CAWCETGGPNTEAFF	TGTGCCTGGTGTGAAACAGGGGGACCAAACACTGAAGCTTTCTTT
TRBD2	-	TRBJ2-3	TRBV9	CASSSSPAGSDTQYF	TGTGCCAGCAGCTCCTCGCCAGCGGGATCAGATACGCAGTATTTT
-	-	TRBJ1-5	TRBV28	CASSPTGYSNQPQHF	TGTGCCAGCAGTCCGACAGGTTATAGCAATCAGCCCCAGCATTTT
-	once	TRBJ1-5	TRBV7-9	CASRNGNGPNQPQHF	TGTGCCAGCAGAAACGGGAACGGACCCAATCAGCCCCAGCATTTT
TRBD1	-	TRBJ1-5	TRBV5-1	CASSPGTGVIQPQHF	TGCGCCAGCAGCCCCGGGACAGGGGTGATTCAGCCCCAGCATTTT
TRBD1	-	TRBJ1-6	TRBV9	CASSVDRGRNSPLHF	TGTGCCAGCAGCGTAGACAGGGGTAGAAATTCACCCCTCCACTTT
-	-	TRBJ1-1	TRBV2	CASSEAAMNTEAFF	TGTGCCAGCAGTGAGGCGGCAATGAACACTGAAGCTTTCTTT
-	-	TRBJ2-7	TRBV6-2/TRBV6-3	CASSYPGTSPNHSF	TGTGCCAGCAGTTACCCCGGGACTTCTCCGAACCATTCCTTC
-	-	TRBJ2-3	TRBV21-1	CASSPQTSTSSFSDTQYF	TGTGCCAGCAGCCCCCAAACTAGTACTTCTTCATTTTCAGATACGCAGTATTTT
-	-	TRBJ2-2	TRBV25-1	CASSGLPGELFF	TGTGCCAGCAGTGGGCTCCCCGGGGAGCTGTTTTTT
TRBD1	-	TRBJ1-2	TRBV19	CASSTRGTGQITYYGYTF	TGTGCCAGTAGTACCCGCGGGACAGGACAAATCACATACTATGGCTACACCTTC
-	-	TRBJ2-7	TRBV7-2	CASSPLPKPGRTWEEQYF	TGTGCCAGCAGCCCCCTACCTAAACCGGGCCGTACTTGGGAGGAGCAGTACTTC